Below, 2 T cell receptor beta chains from the same sample are listed, as sequenced in a study of PD-1 blockade in mismatch repair-deficient tumors. Here immunoSEQ multiplex PCR was the method, and the copy in TCRdb shows in-frame clones only, minus some. The table records roughly 120,000 clones, almost 90% of them present only once. Sequences were derived from peripheral blood, sampled 70 to 72 weeks after starting pembrolizumab. Receptors originate from an adult with mismatch repair-deficient cancer.

This clone was seen only a few times. The chain combines TRBV10-3 with TRBJ2-3; D possibly uses TRBD1 or TRBD2 (5 bases each). CDR3 length: 15 residues. CDR1 and CDR2 (germline): ENHRY, SYGVKD. V was shortened by 5 bases and J by 4 bases, with 16 bases between the two germline ends. CDR3 in amino acids: CAISPGTEEADTQYF. For the CDR3, the DNA is TGTGCCATCAGTCCCGGGACCGAGGAGGCAGATACGCAGTATTTT.

This chain links TRBV5-1 with TRBJ1-2; D not certain. The CDR3 totals 15 residues. The V gene's germline CDR1 is SGHRS and CDR2 YFSETQ. Trimming cost V 5 bases and J 2 bases, with 16 bases left between them. CDR3 coding DNA: TGCGCCAGCAGACCACTCAGCCCCGCCAACTATGGCTACACCTTC. Translation: CASRPLSPANYGYTF.